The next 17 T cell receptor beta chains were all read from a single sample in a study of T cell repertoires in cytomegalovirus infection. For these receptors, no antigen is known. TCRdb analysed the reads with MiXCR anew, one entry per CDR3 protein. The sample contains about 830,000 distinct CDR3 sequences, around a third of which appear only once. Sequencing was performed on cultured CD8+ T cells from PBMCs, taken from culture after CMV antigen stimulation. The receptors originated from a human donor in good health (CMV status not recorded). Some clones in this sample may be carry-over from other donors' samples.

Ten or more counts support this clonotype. The CDR3 region has the DNA TGTGCCAGCAGTTTTATAGGGACAGCAGATACGCAGTATTTT. Its translation: CASSFIGTADTQYF. The chain recombines TRBV12-3 or TRBV12-4 with TRBJ2-3; 7 bases are shared with TRBD1. The CDR3 loop spans 14 amino acids. V trimming: 3 bases; J trimming: 4 bases; junction bases outside the gene matches: 4.

The CDR3, as DNA: TGTGCCAGCAGTTTAGCGGGACAGACGAAAGGAAACACCATATATTTT. It specifies CASSLAGQTKGNTIYF. The chain links TRBV6-8 to TRBJ1-3; 7 bases align to TRBD1. Looked up from germline, CDR1 is MNHGY and CDR2 is SAAAGT. V trimming: 4 bases; J trimming: 4 bases; junction bases outside the gene matches: 10. This CDR3 is 16 amino acids long.

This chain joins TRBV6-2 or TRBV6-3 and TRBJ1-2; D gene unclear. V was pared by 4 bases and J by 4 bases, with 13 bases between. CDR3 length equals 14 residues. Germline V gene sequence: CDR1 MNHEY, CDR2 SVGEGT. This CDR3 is CASSWTSGFYGYTF. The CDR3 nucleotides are TGTGCCAGCAGTTGGACTTCGGGATTCTATGGCTACACCTTC.

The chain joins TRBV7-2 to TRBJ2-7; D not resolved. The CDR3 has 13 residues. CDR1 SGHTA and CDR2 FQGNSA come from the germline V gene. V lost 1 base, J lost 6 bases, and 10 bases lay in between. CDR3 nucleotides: TGTGCCAGCAGCTTAGAACAACTCGTCGAGCAGTACTTC. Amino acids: CASSLEQLVEQYF.

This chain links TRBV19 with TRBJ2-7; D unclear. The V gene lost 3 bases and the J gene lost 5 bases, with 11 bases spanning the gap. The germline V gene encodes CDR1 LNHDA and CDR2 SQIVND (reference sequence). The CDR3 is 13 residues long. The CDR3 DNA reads TGTGCCAGTAGTATTCTAGATGGCGACGAGCAGTACTTC. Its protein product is CASSILDGDEQYF.

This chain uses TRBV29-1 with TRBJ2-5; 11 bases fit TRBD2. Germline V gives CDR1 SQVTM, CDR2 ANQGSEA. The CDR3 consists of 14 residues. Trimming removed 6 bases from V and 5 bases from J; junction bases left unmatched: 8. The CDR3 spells CSVCSGGAFETQYF. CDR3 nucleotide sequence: TGCAGCGTGTGTAGCGGGGGGGCGTTCGAGACCCAGTACTTC.

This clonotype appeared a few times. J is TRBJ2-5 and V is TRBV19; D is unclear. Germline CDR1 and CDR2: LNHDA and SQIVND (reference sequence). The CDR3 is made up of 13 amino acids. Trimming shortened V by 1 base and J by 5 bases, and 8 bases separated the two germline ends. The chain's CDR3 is CASSIGGGETQYF. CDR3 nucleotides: TGTGCCAGTAGTATAGGGGGTGGCGAGACCCAGTACTTC.

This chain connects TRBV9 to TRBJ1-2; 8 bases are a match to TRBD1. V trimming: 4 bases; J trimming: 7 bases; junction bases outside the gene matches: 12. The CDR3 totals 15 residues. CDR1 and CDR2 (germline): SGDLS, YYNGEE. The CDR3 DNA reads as TGTGCCAGCAGCCCCATAGGCGGGACAGGTTTTGGCTACACCTTC. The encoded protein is CASSPIGGTGFGYTF.

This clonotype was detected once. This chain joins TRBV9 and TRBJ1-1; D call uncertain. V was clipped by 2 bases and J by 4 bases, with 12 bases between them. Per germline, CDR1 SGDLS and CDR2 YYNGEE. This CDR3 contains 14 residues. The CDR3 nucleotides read TGTGCCAGCAGCGTGGCGGCGTTTTCCACTGAAGCTTTCTTT. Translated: CASSVAAFSTEAFF.

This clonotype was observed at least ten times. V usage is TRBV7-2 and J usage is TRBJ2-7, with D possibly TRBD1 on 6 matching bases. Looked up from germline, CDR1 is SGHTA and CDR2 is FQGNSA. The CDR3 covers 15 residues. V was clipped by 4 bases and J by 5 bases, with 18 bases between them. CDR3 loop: CASSSGTLYYDEQYF. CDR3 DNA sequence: TGTGCCAGCAGCTCCGGGACACTCTATTACGACGAGCAGTACTTC.

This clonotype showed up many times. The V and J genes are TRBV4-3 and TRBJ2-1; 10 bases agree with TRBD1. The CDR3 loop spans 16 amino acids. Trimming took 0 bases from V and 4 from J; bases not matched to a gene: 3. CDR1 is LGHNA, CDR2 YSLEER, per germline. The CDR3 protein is CASSQDWDRGYNEQFF. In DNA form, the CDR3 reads TGCGCCAGCAGCCAAGATTGGGACAGGGGATACAATGAGCAGTTCTTC.

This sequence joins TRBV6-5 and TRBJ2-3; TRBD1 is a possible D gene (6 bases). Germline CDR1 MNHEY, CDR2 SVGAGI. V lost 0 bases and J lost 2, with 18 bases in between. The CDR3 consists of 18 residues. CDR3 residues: CASSYSIRAGAITDTQYF. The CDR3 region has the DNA TGTGCCAGCAGTTACTCGATTCGTGCAGGGGCTATCACAGATACGCAGTATTTT.

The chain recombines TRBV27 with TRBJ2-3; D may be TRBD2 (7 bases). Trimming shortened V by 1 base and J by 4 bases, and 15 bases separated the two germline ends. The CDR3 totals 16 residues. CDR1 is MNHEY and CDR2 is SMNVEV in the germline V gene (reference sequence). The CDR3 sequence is CASSLWGGGPPDTQYF. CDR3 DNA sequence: TGTGCCAGCAGTTTATGGGGGGGGGGGCCCCCAGATACGCAGTATTTT.

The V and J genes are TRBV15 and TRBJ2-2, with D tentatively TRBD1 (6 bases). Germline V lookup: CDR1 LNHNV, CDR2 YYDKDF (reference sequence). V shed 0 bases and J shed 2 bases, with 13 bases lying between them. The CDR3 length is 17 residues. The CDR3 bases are TGTGCCACCAGCAGAGATCCGGGACACTCCAACACCGGGGAGCTGTTTTTT. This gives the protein CATSRDPGHSNTGELFF. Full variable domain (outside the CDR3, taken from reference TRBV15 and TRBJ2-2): DAMVIQNPRYQVTQFGKPVTLSCSQTLNHNVMYWYQQKSSQAPKLLFHYYDKDFNNEADTPDNFQSRRPNTSFCFLDIRSPGLGDTAMYLCATSRDPGHSNTGELFFGEGSRLTVL.

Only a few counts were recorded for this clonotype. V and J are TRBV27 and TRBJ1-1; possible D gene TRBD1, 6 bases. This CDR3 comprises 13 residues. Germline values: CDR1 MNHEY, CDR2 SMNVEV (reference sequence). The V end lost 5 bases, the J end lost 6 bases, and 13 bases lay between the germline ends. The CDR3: CASSPENRAEAFF. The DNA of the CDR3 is TGTGCCAGCAGTCCGGAAAACAGGGCTGAAGCTTTCTTT.

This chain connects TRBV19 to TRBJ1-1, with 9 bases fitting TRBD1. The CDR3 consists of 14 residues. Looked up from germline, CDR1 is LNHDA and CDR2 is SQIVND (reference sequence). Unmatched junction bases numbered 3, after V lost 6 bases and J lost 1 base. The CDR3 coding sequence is TGTGCCAGTAGACAGGGGGCTTGGAACACTGAAGCTTTCTTT. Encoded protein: CASRQGAWNTEAFF.

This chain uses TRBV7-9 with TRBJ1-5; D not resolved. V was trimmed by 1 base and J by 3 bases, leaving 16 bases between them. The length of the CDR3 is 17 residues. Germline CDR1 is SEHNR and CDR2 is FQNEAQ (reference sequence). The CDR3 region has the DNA TGTGCCAGCAGCTTAGGGTTCATCAAAGAGAACAATCAGCCCCAGCATTTT. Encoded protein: CASSLGFIKENNQPQHF.